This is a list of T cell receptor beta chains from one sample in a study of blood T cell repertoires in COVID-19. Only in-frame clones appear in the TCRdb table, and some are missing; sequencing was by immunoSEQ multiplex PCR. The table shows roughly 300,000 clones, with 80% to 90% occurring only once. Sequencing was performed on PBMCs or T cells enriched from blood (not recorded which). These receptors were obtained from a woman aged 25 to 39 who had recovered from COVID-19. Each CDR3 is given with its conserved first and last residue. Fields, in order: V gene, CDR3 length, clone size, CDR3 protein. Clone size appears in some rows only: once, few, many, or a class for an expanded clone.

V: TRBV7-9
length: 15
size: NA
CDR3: CASSPGGHMNTEAFF

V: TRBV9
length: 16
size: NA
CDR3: CASSVGTGAINYGYTF

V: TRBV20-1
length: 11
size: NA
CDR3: CSVAGNTEAFF

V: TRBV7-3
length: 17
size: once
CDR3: CASSLTKRGTSTDTQYF

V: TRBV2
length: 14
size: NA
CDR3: CASSRDTLTGELFF

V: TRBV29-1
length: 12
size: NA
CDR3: CSVKEGPYGYTF

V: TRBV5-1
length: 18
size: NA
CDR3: CASSLAGASGGLTDTQYF

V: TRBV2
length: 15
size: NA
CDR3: CASSEKPASSYEQYF

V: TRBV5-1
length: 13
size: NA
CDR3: CASSSGTGHGYTF

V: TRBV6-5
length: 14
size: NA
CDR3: CASSWTRESYEQYF

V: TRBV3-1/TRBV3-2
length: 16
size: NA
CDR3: CASSPWTSGGTGELFF

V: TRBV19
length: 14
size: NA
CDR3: CASSTRGSTGELFF

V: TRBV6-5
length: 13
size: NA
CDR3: CASRSGGAYEQYF

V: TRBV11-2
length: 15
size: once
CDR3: CASSLGQASYNEQFF

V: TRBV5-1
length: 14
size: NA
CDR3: CASSLDRPVDTIYF

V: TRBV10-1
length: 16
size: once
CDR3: CASSESNQGSNYGYTF

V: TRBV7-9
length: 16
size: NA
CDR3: CASSLAGVLRNYGYTF

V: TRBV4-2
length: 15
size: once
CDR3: CASSRDRDRQSPLHF

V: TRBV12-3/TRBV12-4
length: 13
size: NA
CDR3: CASSHSGGETQYF

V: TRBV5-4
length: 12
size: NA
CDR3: CASSLAGQPQHF

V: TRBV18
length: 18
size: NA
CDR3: CASSPVPGQGNSGNTIYF

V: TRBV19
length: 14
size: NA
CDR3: CASSIQGRGYEQYF

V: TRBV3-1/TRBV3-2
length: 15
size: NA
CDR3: CASSQTQDFTDTQYF